The clone carrying this TCR beta chain was observed a handful of times. The antigen is unknown. Trimming removed 5 bases from V and 0 bases from J; junction bases left unmatched: 6. The CDR3 is made up of 15 amino acids. This sample was included in a study of glioma-infiltrating T cells. Study-wide results and caveats: Tissue and blood shared very few CDR3 sequences. Above-expected tissue-blood divergence occurred in all gliomas, most in low-grade ones.

TCR alpha and beta CDR3 regions were amplified from RNA using iRepertoire nested multiplex PCR. Tissue mRNA or PBMC total RNA, about 90-400 ng, went into one-step reverse transcription and amplification. Each CDR3 protein is one row after TCRdb ran MiXCR on the multiplex PCR reads. The sample consists of about 140,000 distinct CDR3 sequences, about two fifths of them appearing once. This TCR came from a human donor with low-grade glioma or glioblastoma, undergoing nonglioma brain surgery, or in good health (not recorded which). What was sequenced was glioma tissue, nonneoplastic brain tissue, or PBMCs (not recorded which). The genes are TRBV12-3 or TRBV12-4 and TRBJ1-1; TRBD1 matches at 7 bases. CDR3 loop: CASSRQGGVNTEAFF. The CDR3 nucleotides are TGTGCCAGCAGTAGACAGGGAGGGGTGAACACTGAAGCTTTCTTT.